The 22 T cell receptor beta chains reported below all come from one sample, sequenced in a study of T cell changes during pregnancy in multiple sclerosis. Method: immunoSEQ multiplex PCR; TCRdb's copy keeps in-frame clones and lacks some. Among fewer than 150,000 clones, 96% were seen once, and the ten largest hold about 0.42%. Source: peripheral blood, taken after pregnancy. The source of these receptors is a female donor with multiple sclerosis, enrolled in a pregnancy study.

The CDR3 DNA follows: TGTGCCAGCACCACTTCAGGGGGAGATACGCAGTATTTT. As protein: CASTTSGGDTQYF. V usage is TRBV27 and J usage is TRBJ2-3; the match to TRBD1 covers 7 bases. The CDR3 runs to 13 residues. The germline V gene has CDR1 MNHEY and CDR2 SMNVEV (reference sequence). V lost 7 bases to trimming and J lost 5 bases; unmatched junction nucleotides: 6.

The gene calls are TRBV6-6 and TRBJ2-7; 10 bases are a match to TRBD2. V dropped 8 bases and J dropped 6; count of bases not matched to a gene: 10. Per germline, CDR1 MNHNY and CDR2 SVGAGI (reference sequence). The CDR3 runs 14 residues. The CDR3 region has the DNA TGTGCCAGCTTCGCCGGGACTAGCGACCCCGAGCAGTACTTC. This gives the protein CASFAGTSDPEQYF.

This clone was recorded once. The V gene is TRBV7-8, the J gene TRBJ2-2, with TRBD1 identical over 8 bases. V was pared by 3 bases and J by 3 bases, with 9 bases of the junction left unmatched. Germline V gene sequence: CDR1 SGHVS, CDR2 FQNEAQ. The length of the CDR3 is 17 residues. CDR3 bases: TGTGCCAGCAGCTTTCCGACAGGGGCGGGCGACACCGGGGAGCTGTTTTTT. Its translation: CASSFPTGAGDTGELFF.

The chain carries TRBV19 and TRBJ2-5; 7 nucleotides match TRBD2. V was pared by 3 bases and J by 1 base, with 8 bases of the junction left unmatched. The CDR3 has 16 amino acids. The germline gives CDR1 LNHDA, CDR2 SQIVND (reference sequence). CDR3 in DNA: TGTGCCAGTAGTATCCTGGGGGGGACGTCCCAAGAGACCCAGTACTTC. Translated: CASSILGGTSQETQYF.

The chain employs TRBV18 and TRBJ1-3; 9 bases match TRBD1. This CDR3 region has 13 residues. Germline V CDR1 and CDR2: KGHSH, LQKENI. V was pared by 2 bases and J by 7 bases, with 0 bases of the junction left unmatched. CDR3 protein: CASSPGQGNTIYF. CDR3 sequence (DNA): TGTGCCAGCTCACCAGGACAGGGGAACACCATATATTTT.

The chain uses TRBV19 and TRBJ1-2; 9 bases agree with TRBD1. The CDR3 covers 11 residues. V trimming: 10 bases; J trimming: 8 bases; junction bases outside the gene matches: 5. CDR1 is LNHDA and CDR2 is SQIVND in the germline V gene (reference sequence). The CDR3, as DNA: TGTGCCATCCGGGACAGGGAAGGCTACACCTTC. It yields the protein CAIRDREGYTF. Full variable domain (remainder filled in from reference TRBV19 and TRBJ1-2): DGGITQSPKYLFRKEGQNVTLSCEQNLNHDAMYWYRQDPGQGLRLIYYSQIVNDFQKGDIAEGYSVSREKKESFPLTVTSAQKNPTAFYLCAIRDREGYTFGSGTRLTVV.

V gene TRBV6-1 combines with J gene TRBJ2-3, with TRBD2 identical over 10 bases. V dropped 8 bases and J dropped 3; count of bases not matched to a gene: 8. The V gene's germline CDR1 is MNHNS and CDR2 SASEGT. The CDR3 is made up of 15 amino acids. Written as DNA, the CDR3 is TGTGCCAGCGGGCCAGGAGCGGGAGGGACAGATACGCAGTATTTT. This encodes CASGPGAGGTDTQYF.

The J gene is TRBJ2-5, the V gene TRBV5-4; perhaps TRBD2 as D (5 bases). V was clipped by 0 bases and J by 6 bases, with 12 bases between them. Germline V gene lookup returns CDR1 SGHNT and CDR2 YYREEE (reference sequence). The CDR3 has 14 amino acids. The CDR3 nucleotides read TGTGCCAGCAGCTTGGGCGGGCGTGCGAAGACCCAGTACTTC. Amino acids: CASSLGGRAKTQYF.

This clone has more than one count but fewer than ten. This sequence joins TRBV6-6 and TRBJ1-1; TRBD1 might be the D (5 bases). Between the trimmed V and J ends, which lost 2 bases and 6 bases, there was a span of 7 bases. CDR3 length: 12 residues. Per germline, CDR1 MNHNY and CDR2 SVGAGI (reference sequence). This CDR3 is CASSYGGSEAFF. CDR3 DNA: TGTGCCAGCAGTTACGGGGGGTCTGAAGCTTTCTTT.

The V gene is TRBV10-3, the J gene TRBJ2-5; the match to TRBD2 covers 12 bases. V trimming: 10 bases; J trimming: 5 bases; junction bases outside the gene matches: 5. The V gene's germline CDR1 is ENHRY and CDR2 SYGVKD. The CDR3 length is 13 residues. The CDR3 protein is CATRLAGDETQYF. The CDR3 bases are TGTGCCACCCGACTAGCGGGAGATGAGACCCAGTACTTC.

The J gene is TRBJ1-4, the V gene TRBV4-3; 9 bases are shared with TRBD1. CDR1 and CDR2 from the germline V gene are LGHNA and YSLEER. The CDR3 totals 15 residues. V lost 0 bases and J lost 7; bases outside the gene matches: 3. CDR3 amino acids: CASSQDWTGVEKLFF. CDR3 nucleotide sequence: TGCGCCAGCAGCCAAGATTGGACAGGGGTTGAAAAACTGTTTTTT.

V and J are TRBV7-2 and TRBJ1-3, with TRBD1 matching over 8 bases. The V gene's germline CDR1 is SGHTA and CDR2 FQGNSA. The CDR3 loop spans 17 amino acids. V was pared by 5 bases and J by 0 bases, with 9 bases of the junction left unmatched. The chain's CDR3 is CASSPDRALFSGNTIYF. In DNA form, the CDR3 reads TGTGCCAGCAGCCCGGACAGGGCCTTGTTCTCTGGAAACACCATATATTTT.

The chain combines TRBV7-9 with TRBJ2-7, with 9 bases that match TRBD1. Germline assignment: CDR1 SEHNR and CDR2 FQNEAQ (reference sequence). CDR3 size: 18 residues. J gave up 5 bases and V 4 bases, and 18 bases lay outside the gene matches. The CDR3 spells CASSSPGTLGQGKHEQYF. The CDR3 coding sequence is TGTGCCAGCAGCTCCCCCGGTACACTTGGACAGGGGAAGCACGAGCAGTACTTC.

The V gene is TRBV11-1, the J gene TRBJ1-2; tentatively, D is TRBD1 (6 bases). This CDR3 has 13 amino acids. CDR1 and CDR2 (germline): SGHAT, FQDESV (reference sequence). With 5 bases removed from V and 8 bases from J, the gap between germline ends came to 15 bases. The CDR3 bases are TGTGCCAGCAGCCAACAGGGCGCACGGGGCTACACCTTC. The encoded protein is CASSQQGARGYTF.

The CDR3 nucleotides read TGTGCCAGCAGCGTTTTGGACAGGGTGGGCAATGAGCAGTTCTTC. Translation: CASSVLDRVGNEQFF. This rearrangement joins TRBV9 to TRBJ2-1; 8 bases fit TRBD1. Germline V gene sequence: CDR1 SGDLS, CDR2 YYNGEE. Losses at the gene ends were 2 bases for V and 6 bases for J; bases not matched to a gene: 7. The CDR3 has 15 amino acids.

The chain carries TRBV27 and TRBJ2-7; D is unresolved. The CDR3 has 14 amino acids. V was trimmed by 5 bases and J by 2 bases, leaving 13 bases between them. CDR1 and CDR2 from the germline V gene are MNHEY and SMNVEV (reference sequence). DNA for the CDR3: TGTGCCAGCAGTCCCTCACGCGGTCCCTACGAGCAGTACTTC. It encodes CASSPSRGPYEQYF.

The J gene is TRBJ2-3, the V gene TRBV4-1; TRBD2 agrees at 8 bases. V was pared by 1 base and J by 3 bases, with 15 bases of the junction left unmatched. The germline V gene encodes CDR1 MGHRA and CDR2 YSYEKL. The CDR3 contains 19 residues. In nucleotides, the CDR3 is TGCGCCAGCAGCCAAGGGGGACTAGGAGGTGGGCTGGGGACAGATACGCAGTATTTT. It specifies CASSQGGLGGGLGTDTQYF.

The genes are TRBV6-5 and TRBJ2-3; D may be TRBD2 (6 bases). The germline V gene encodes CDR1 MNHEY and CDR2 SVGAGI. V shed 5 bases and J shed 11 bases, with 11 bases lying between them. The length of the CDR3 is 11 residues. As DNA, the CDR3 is TGTGCCAGCAGTACTGGGCGGGGGCAGTATTTT. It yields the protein CASSTGRGQYF.

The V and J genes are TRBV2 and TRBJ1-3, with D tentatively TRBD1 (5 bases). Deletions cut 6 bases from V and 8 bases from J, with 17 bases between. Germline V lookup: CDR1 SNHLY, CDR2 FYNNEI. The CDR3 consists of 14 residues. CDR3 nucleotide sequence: TGTGCCAGCAGCACGGGACTATACGAGGACACCATATATTTT. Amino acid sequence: CASSTGLYEDTIYF.

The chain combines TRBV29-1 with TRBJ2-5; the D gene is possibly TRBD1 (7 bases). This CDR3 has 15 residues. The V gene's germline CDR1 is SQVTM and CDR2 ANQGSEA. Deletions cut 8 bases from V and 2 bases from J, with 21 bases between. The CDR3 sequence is CSSARGAGGQETQYF. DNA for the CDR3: TGCAGCTCCGCTAGGGGGGCAGGGGGTCAAGAGACCCAGTACTTC.

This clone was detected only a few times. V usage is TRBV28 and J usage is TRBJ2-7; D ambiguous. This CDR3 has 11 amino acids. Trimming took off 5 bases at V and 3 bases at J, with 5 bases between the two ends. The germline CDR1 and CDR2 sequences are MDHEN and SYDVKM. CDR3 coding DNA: TGTGCCAGCAGTACCGGCTACGAGCAGTACTTC. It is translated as CASSTGYEQYF.

Here the CDR3 reads CASSVRLAVSSYEQYF. The CDR3 DNA is TGTGCCAGTAGTGTGCGACTAGCGGTGAGCTCCTACGAGCAGTACTTC. This chain joins TRBV19 and TRBJ2-7; 9 bases agree with TRBD2. CDR3 size: 16 residues. V shed 5 bases, J shed 0 bases, and the junction held 8 bases outside the gene matches. Germline CDR1 is LNHDA and CDR2 is SQIVND (reference sequence).